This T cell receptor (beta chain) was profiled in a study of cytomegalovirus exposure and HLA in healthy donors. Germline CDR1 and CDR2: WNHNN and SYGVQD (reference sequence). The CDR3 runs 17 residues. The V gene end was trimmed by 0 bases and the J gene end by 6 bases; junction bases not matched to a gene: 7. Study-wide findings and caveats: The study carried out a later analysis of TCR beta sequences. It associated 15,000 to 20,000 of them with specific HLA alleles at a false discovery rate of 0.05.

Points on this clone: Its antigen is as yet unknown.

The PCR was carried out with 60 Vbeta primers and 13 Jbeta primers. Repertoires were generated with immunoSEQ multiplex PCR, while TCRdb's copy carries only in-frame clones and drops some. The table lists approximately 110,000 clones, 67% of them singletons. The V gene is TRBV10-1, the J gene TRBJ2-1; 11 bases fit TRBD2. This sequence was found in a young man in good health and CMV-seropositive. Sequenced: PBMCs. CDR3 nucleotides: TGCGCCAGCAGTGAGTCCCGTAGGACTAGCGGGCTCAATGAGCAGTTCTTC. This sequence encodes CASSESRRTSGLNEQFF.